This T cell receptor (beta chain) was profiled in a study of spatial heterogeneity in lung cancer. On each TCR cDNA molecule, a unique molecular identifier was present. TCRdb fed the 5' RACE reads into MiXCR, producing one record per CDR3 protein. The sample lists about 45,000 distinct CDR3 sequences, roughly 15% seen once, with around 54% in the top ten. The CDR3 covers 15 residues. Germline trimming cut 5 bases from V and 2 bases from J; bases unmatched to any gene: 7. CDR1 and CDR2 (germline): SGHVS, FNYEAQ. This clonotype was detected ten times or more. Regarding time point: sample taken at primary tumor resection.

The TCR was taken from a male donor with early-stage non-small cell lung cancer. The chain links TRBV7-6 to TRBJ2-5; TRBD2 aligns across 8 bases. Sequencing was performed on PBMCs, taken at surgery. In DNA form, the CDR3 reads TGTGCCAGCAGCCACCCCGGCGGGAGGCAAGAGACCCAGTACTTC. It codes for CASSHPGGRQETQYF.